The source of this T cell receptor (beta chain) is a study of Ad26.COV2.S vaccination and SARS-CoV-2 variants. Study-wide background: Ad26.COV2.S, an intramuscular injection, was given once or twice 56 days apart.

The CDR3 has 15 amino acids. Germline CDR1 reads LGHNA; CDR2 reads YNFKEQ. V was cut by 0 bases and J by 5 bases, with 11 bases left in between. Treatment described: 15 to 20 received Ad26.COV2.S at low or high dose, single or two shots; roughly five received placebo; per-sample allocation not given. Collection of samples fell on day 63 after the first vaccine or placebo injection. Here immunoSEQ multiplex PCR was the method, and the copy in TCRdb shows in-frame clones only, minus some. In the table there are 440,000 or so clones, around 90% of which are singletons. The chain employs TRBV4-2 and TRBJ1-5; weak D call: TRBD1 (5 bases). The input for sequencing was peripheral blood, taken in a trial of Ad26.COV2.S vaccine versus placebo. The TCR sequence derives from a person between 18 and 60 years old who received the Ad26.COV2.S COVID-19 vaccine or a placebo. The DNA of the CDR3 is TGTGCCAGCAGCCAAGATCACACAGGTCATCAGCCCCAGCATTTT. Protein product: CASSQDHTGHQPQHF.